These T cell receptor beta chains were read from a single sample in a study of regulatory T cells. Method: immunoSEQ multiplex PCR; TCRdb's copy keeps in-frame clones and lacks some. The table lists over 30,000 clones, roughly 93% of them singletons. The sequencing input was conventional CD4+ T cells sorted from blood. These receptors all come from a child between 2 and 9 years old with CD3G deficiency. The CDR3 runs from the conserved cysteine through the conserved F or W. A D gene is named only where the DNA matches it firmly. A clone size is listed for some rows: how often the clone was seen (once, few, many), or a class if it is expanded.

>TRBD2|TRBJ2-3|TRBV28|-
TGTGCCAGCCGGCCCGGGGGGACAGATACGCAGTATTTT
CASRPGGTDTQYF
>-|TRBJ2-3|TRBV5-1|-
TGCGCCAGCAGCACGGTGCAGGAAGCAGATACGCAGTATTTT
CASSTVQEADTQYF
>TRBD1|TRBJ1-1|TRBV6-1|-
TGTGCCAGCAGGAGACAGGGGGCGCGAGCTTTCTTT
CASRRQGARAFF
>-|TRBJ1-2|TRBV5-5|-
TGTGCCAGCAGCTCGGCGATGACTGATATCGCTAACTATGGCTACACCTTC
CASSSAMTDIANYGYTF
>-|TRBJ2-3|TRBV11-1|-
TGTGCCAGCAGCTCTAGGGGGACAGATACGCAGTATTTT
CASSSRGTDTQYF
>-|TRBJ2-7|TRBV5-1|-
TGCGCCAGCAGCGCGAGGCCGGGACTCGGAGCTCACGAGCAGTACTTC
CASSARPGLGAHEQYF
>TRBD1|TRBJ2-7|TRBV18|-
TGTGCCAGCTCCGTCGGACAGGGCTACGAGCAGTACTTC
CASSVGQGYEQYF
>TRBD2|TRBJ2-3|TRBV5-1|-
TGCGCCAGCAGCTTGGTTGCGGGGGGCCCGCCGGATACGCAGTATTTT
CASSLVAGGPPDTQYF
>-|TRBJ2-2|TRBV7-9|-
TGTGCCAGCAGCCCCCCGGGGCGGCCTTTCACCGGGGAGCTGTTTTTT
CASSPPGRPFTGELFF
>TRBD2|TRBJ2-3|TRBV28|-
TGTGCCAGCAGTTTATGGGGACTAGCGGGAGCAGATACGCAGTATTTT
CASSLWGLAGADTQYF
>-|TRBJ2-7|TRBV19|-
TGTGCCAGTAGTCTCCGGTTTTTTGGCTACGAGCAGTACTTC
CASSLRFFGYEQYF
>TRBD2|TRBJ2-7|TRBV28|-
TGTGCCAGCAGTTTTGGGGGGGAGGCTGACGAGCAGTACTTC
CASSFGGEADEQYF
>-|TRBJ2-4|TRBV5-1|-
TGCGCCAGCAGCTTGGGGGGAGCCAAAAACATTCAGTACTTC
CASSLGGAKNIQYF
>-|TRBJ1-3|TRBV5-1|-
TGCGCCAGCAGCTTCGGCGCAAGCTCTGGAAACACCATATATTTT
CASSFGASSGNTIYF
>TRBD2|TRBJ2-7|TRBV6-1|few
TGTGCCAGCAGCCGATCTTCTAGCGGGAGTTACGAGCAGTACTTC
CASSRSSSGSYEQYF
>-|TRBJ1-5|TRBV28|-
TGTGCCAGCAGTCTTCAGGGTCCTCAGCCCCAGCATTTT
CASSLQGPQPQHF
>-|TRBJ2-1|TRBV28|-
TGTGCCAGCAGCCAATACAATGAGCAGTTCTTC
CASSQYNEQFF
>TRBD1|TRBJ1-1|TRBV28|-
TGTGCCAGCAGTTATCAGGGGGCGAGCACTGAAGCTTTCTTT
CASSYQGASTEAFF
>TRBD2|TRBJ2-1|TRBV6-1|-
TGTGCCAGCAGTGAAGGGACTAGCGGAGCTTACAATGAGCAGTTCTTC
CASSEGTSGAYNEQFF
>-|TRBJ1-3|TRBV6-6|-
TGTGCCAGCAGTTACTCATCCTTCTCTGGAAACACCATATATTTT
CASSYSSFSGNTIYF
>-|TRBJ2-6|TRBV7-9|-
TGTGCCAGCAGCTCTCCCCACTTCTCTGGGGCCAACGTCCTGACTTTC
CASSSPHFSGANVLTF
>TRBD1|TRBJ2-3|TRBV5-1|-
TGCGCCAGCAGCTTGTTGAGCCGGACAGGGGGTTTCACAGATACGCAGTATTTT
CASSLLSRTGGFTDTQYF
>-|TRBJ2-7|TRBV6-1|-
TGTGCCAGCAGTGAAAAGGGGCCCCCCTACGAGCAGTACTTC
CASSEKGPPYEQYF
>-|TRBJ2-3|TRBV28|-
TGTGCCAGCAGTTTAAGACAAGCGGATACGCAGTATTTT
CASSLRQADTQYF
>-|TRBJ2-5|TRBV18|-
TGTGCCAGCTCACGGGACCGGCGAGAGACCCAGTACTTC
CASSRDRRETQYF
>-|TRBJ2-2|TRBV28|-
TGTGCCAGCAGTGACAACCGGGAGCTGTTTTTT
CASSDNRELFF
>-|TRBJ2-3|TRBV11-2|-
TGTGCCAGCAGCTTAGGTAGGGGAGGTACGCAGTATTTT
CASSLGRGGTQYF